This T cell receptor beta chain was observed in a study of blood T cell repertoires in COVID-19. Study background: The cDNA or gDNA used as material had been derived from T cells, B-cell-depleted T cells, or PBMCs.

In germline, CDR1 is MNHEY, CDR2 SVGAGI. V lost 4 bases and J 2 bases, leaving 9 bases between the germline ends. The CDR3 has 14 amino acids. The repertoire was sequenced with immunoSEQ multiplex PCR; TCRdb's copy has only in-frame clones and lacks some. The repertoire has some 94,000 clones, roughly 84% of them found once; the top ten carry just under 2%. The rearrangement links TRBV6-5 to TRBJ1-5; D is uncertain. The sequenced sample was peripheral blood. The TCR sequence derives from a man between 65 and 80 years old with active or convalescent COVID-19. CDR3 coding DNA: TGTGCCAGCAGTTCACAGTGGCGCAATCAGCCCCAGCATTTT. Translated, it gives CASSSQWRNQPQHF.